Reported below is one T cell receptor (beta chain). This specimen belongs to a study of technical replicates of blood from a few donors. Repertoires were generated with immunoSEQ multiplex PCR, while TCRdb's copy carries only in-frame clones and drops some. The sample lists 95,000 to 100,000 clones, nearly 96% seen once, with roughly 0.19% in the top ten. V lost 10 bases and J lost 4; bases outside the gene matches: 10. CDR1 MDHEN and CDR2 SYDVKM come from the germline V gene. This CDR3 is built from 14 residues. The sequenced sample was T cells isolated from PBMCs. This chain joins TRBV28 and TRBJ2-1, with 7 bases identical to TRBD1. This TCR derives from a human donor in good health. CDR3 amino acids: CATQGPGQYNEQFF. CDR3 in DNA: TGTGCCACCCAGGGTCCGGGACAGTACAATGAGCAGTTCTTC.